A single sample gave rise to the 18 T cell receptor beta chains below, sequenced in a study of cytomegalovirus exposure and HLA in healthy donors. 13 Jbeta primers and 60 Vbeta primers were used for the PCR. Profiled with immunoSEQ multiplex PCR; TCRdb holds only in-frame clones, not every one. The sample contains about 130,000 clones, approximately 80% of which appear only once. The specimen sequenced was PBMCs. The source is a woman between 40 and 50 years old in good health and CMV-seronegative.

The chain has TRBV7-2 and TRBJ2-3; D gene uncertain. The germline V gene has CDR1 SGHTA and CDR2 FQGNSA. The CDR3 is made up of 15 amino acids. The V end was cut by 6 bases, the J end by 2 bases, with 15 bases between. DNA of the CDR3: TGTGCCAGCAGTTCTCGCCGCGGATACACAGATACGCAGTATTTT. It translates to CASSSRRGYTDTQYF.

The J gene is TRBJ2-5, the V gene TRBV7-6; 7 bases align to TRBD1. The length of the CDR3 is 14 residues. Unmatched junction bases numbered 9, after V lost 11 bases and J lost 0 bases. Germline V gene sequence: CDR1 SGHVS, CDR2 FNYEAQ. The CDR3: CAVPGTVNQETQYF. The CDR3 DNA reads as TGTGCCGTCCCCGGGACAGTGAACCAAGAGACCCAGTACTTC.

The V gene is TRBV6-5, the J gene TRBJ2-5; unclear D gene. The CDR3 contains 10 residues. From germline, CDR1 is MNHEY and CDR2 SVGAGI. Trimming removed 6 bases from V and 5 bases from J, with 4 bases in between. The CDR3 is CASRRETQYF. The CDR3 DNA sequence: TGTGCCAGCAGGAGGGAGACCCAGTACTTC.

This clone was seen just once. This sequence joins TRBV19 and TRBJ2-7; TRBD1 might be the D (6 bases). The CDR3 loop spans 15 amino acids. The V and J ends lost 3 bases and 4 bases respectively, with 16 bases between them. Per germline, CDR1 LNHDA and CDR2 SQIVND (reference sequence). CDR3 coding DNA: TGTGCCAGTAGTATGGGCCGAACACAGGGTTACGAGCAGTACTTC. This codes for CASSMGRTQGYEQYF.

The rearrangement links TRBV28 to TRBJ1-1; no clear D gene. In germline, CDR1 is MDHEN, CDR2 SYDVKM. The CDR3 is made up of 14 amino acids. Trimming shortened V by 2 bases and J by 5 bases, and 12 bases separated the two germline ends. The CDR3 spells CASSLGRSRTEAFF. CDR3 DNA: TGTGCCAGCAGTTTAGGTAGGAGTAGGACTGAAGCTTTCTTT.

CDR3 in amino acids: CASTPRNSNQPQHF. CDR3 DNA: TGTGCCAGTACCCCCAGAAATAGCAATCAGCCCCAGCATTTT. The chain joins TRBV19 to TRBJ1-5; D ambiguous. The CDR3 runs to 14 residues. Deletions cut 7 bases from V and 0 bases from J, with 10 bases between. Germline V gives CDR1 LNHDA, CDR2 SQIVND (reference sequence).

This chain uses TRBV6-5 with TRBJ2-7, with 9 bases matching TRBD1. The CDR3 covers 15 residues. The germline gives CDR1 MNHEY, CDR2 SVGAGI. With 6 bases clipped from V and 2 bases from J, the junction kept 8 bases outside the gene matches. The CDR3 protein is CASRPGQGKTYEQYF. The CDR3 DNA reads TGTGCCAGCAGGCCGGGACAGGGAAAAACCTACGAGCAGTACTTC.

The DNA of the CDR3 is TGTGCCAGCAGCTTACCACAGGGGGAGGCTGGGGCCAACGTCCTGACTTTC. As protein: CASSLPQGEAGANVLTF. This chain links TRBV5-6 with TRBJ2-6; 8 nucleotides match TRBD1. From germline, CDR1 is SGHDT and CDR2 YYEEEE. V shed 2 bases and J 2 bases; nucleotides not matched to a gene: 6. CDR3 length: 17 residues.

The V gene is TRBV4-2, the J gene TRBJ2-1; 7 bases line up with TRBD1. V lost 4 bases and J lost 3; bases outside the gene matches: 9. From germline, CDR1 is LGHNA and CDR2 YNFKEQ. The CDR3 sequence is 16 residues long. CDR3 in DNA: TGTGCCAGCAGCCGGCCGGGACAGCTAGGCTACAATGAGCAGTTCTTC. Translation gives CASSRPGQLGYNEQFF.

The V and J genes are TRBV7-6 and TRBJ2-5; 10 positions agree with TRBD2. V was pared by 4 bases and J by 1 base, with 3 bases of the junction left unmatched. The length of the CDR3 is 15 residues. Looked up from germline, CDR1 is SGHVS and CDR2 is FNYEAQ. This CDR3 reads CASSYGLAVQETQYF. DNA for the CDR3: TGTGCCAGCAGCTACGGACTAGCGGTCCAAGAGACCCAGTACTTC. Full variable domain (remainder filled in from reference TRBV7-6 and TRBJ2-5): GAGVSQSPRYKVTKRGQDVALRCDPISGHVSLYWYRQALGQGPEFLTYFNYEAQQDKSGLPNDRFSAERPEGSISTLTIQRTEQRDSAMYRCASSYGLAVQETQYFGPGTRLLVL.

The chain uses TRBV19 and TRBJ2-2; TRBD1 aligns across 8 bases. Germline values: CDR1 LNHDA, CDR2 SQIVND (reference sequence). The CDR3 is 15 residues long. With 7 bases clipped from V and 3 bases from J, the junction kept 7 bases outside the gene matches. The DNA for the CDR3 is TGTGCCAGTACATACCCGGGACAGGACACCGGGGAGCTGTTTTTT. It specifies CASTYPGQDTGELFF.

The chain uses TRBV15 and TRBJ2-7, with D perhaps matching TRBD1 (6 bases). CDR1 is LNHNV and CDR2 is YYDKDF in the germline V gene (reference sequence). V lost 0 bases and J 0 bases, leaving 12 bases between the germline ends. This CDR3 spans 16 amino acids. CDR3 sequence: CATSRDANRDSYEQYF. The CDR3 DNA is TGTGCCACCAGCAGAGATGCGAACAGGGACTCCTACGAGCAGTACTTC.

The chain has TRBV7-8 and TRBJ2-2, with D possibly matching TRBD2 (6 bases). The V and J ends lost 8 bases and 6 bases respectively, with 28 bases between them. Germline CDR1 is SGHVS and CDR2 is FQNEAQ. The CDR3 runs to 18 residues. The CDR3 DNA reads as TGTGCCAGCCCCATAAGGAGGGGTAGAGGGTCGTCCCCCGGGGAGCTGTTTTTT. Translated, it gives CASPIRRGRGSSPGELFF.

The chain couples TRBV10-3 to TRBJ2-2; D is possibly TRBD1 (6 bases). Germline V gene sequence: CDR1 ENHRY, CDR2 SYGVKD. V was cut by 2 bases and J by 5 bases, with 18 bases left in between. The CDR3 is made up of 17 amino acids. CDR3 amino acids: CAISELSRKGGTGELFF. CDR3 in DNA: TGTGCCATCAGTGAGCTTTCCAGAAAAGGGGGTACCGGGGAGCTGTTTTTT.

This clone occurred once. The genes are TRBV13 and TRBJ2-1, with a tentative D call TRBD1 (7 bases). In germline, CDR1 is PRHDT, CDR2 FYEKMQ (reference sequence). This CDR3 spans 15 amino acids. V lost 5 bases, J lost 7 bases, and 18 bases lay in between. The CDR3 coding sequence is TGTGCCAGCAGCGGCCGGGGGCAGGGGGAGAATGAGCAGTTCTTC. It yields the protein CASSGRGQGENEQFF.

This chain connects TRBV5-1 to TRBJ2-5; 7 nucleotides line up with TRBD2. Looked up from germline, CDR1 is SGHRS and CDR2 is YFSETQ. The junction had 4 bases not matched to a gene; V was cut back by 0 bases and J by 5 bases. This CDR3 is 14 amino acids long. The CDR3, as DNA: TGCGCCAGCAGCTTGGGCGGGAGCGGCGAGACCCAGTACTTC. Translating gives CASSLGGSGETQYF.

V is TRBV4-2 and J is TRBJ1-6; D is unresolved. The ends were cut back, 5 bases at V and 7 bases at J, with 15 bases in the middle. From germline, CDR1 is LGHNA and CDR2 YNFKEQ. The CDR3 is 15 amino acids. The CDR3 sequence is CASSTGIDPNSPLHF. For the CDR3, the DNA is TGTGCCAGCAGCACCGGGATCGATCCAAATTCACCCCTCCACTTT.

This clone was observed once. The CDR3, as DNA: TGTGCCAGCAGCTTAGTGGGTGAGGGTGAGCAGTTCTTC. Protein: CASSLVGEGEQFF. The chain combines TRBV13 with TRBJ2-1, with D tentatively TRBD2 (5 bases). The CDR3 is 13 residues long. The V gene's germline CDR1 is PRHDT and CDR2 FYEKMQ (reference sequence). V lost 1 base and J 9 bases, leaving 10 bases between the germline ends.